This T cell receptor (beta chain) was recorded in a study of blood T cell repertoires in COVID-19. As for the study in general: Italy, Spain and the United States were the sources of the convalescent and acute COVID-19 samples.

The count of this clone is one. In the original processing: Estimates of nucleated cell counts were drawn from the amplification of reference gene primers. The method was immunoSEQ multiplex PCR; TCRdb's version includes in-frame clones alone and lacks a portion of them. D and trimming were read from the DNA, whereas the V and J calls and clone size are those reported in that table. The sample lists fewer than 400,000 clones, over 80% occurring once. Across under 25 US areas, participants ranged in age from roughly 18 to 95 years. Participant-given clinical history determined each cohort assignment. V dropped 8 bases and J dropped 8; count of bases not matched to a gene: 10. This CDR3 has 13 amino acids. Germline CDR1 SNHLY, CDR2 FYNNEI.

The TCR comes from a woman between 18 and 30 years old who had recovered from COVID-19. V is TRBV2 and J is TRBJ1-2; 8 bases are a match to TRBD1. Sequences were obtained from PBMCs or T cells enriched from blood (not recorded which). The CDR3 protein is CASGVDRGEGYTF. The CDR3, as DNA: TGTGCCAGCGGGGTCGACAGGGGAGAGGGCTACACCTTC.